This T cell receptor beta chain was recorded in a study of T cell responses to AZD1222 COVID-19 vaccine. Of note for this clone: Its specificity is unknown.

Sequencing was performed with immunoSEQ multiplex PCR; in TCRdb, only in-frame clones are kept and a portion is missing. The sample includes some 150,000 clones, 90% seen only once; the top ten take more than 1.3%. Points from the study as a whole: Nearly half of spike-specific TCRs reportedly go after variant regions that carry no mutations. Females made up more of the donors, who were largely white British, and clonal diversity may have come out too low. Regions 160-218 and 743-854 dominated among vaccine-associated CD4 TCRs spanning spike. Following two doses of AZD1222, Spike-specific TCR breadth and depth rose.

Germline loops: CDR1 SGHRS, CDR2 YFSETQ. CDR3 length: 13 residues. Trimming cost V 5 bases and J 5 bases, with 13 bases left between them. The receptor's source is an adult who received the AZD1222 COVID-19 vaccine. The gene calls are TRBV5-1 and TRBJ1-1, with a tentative D call TRBD1 (6 bases). The source was peripheral blood, collected 28 days after the second AZD1222 dose. The CDR3 nucleotides read TGCGCCAGCAGTTTAAGTCAGGGGACTGAAGCTTTCTTT. Its translation: CASSLSQGTEAFF.